Listed below are T cell receptor beta chains from one sample, sequenced in a study of PD-1 blockade in classical Hodgkin lymphoma. Some clones are missing from TCRdb's copy, which holds only in-frame ones; the method was immunoSEQ multiplex PCR. In the table there are about 11,000 clones, roughly 80% of which are singletons. Sequenced here: peripheral blood mononuclear cells (PBMCs), sampled before the second cycle of nivolumab. Source of these receptors: a human donor with classical Hodgkin lymphoma. CDR3s include the opening cysteine and the closing phenylalanine or tryptophan. The D gene is left open where the match is weak. Size values are once, few and many counts, or a class for expanded clones, and some rows have none.

d_call: -; clone_size: -; j_call: TRBJ2-7; v_call: TRBV28; cdr3_nt: TGTGCCAGCATGGTAGGTAGCTCCTACGAGCAGTACTTC; cdr3_aa: CASMVGSSYEQYF
d_call: -; clone_size: -; j_call: TRBJ1-1; v_call: TRBV2; cdr3_nt: TGTGCCACCACCGTCCAGAGGGAGAACACTGAAGCTTTCTTT; cdr3_aa: CATTVQRENTEAFF
d_call: TRBD2; clone_size: -; j_call: TRBJ2-3; v_call: TRBV5-1; cdr3_nt: TGCGCCAGCAGCTTCTTAGCGGGATTGTCCACAGATACGCAGTATTTT; cdr3_aa: CASSFLAGLSTDTQYF
d_call: -; clone_size: once; j_call: TRBJ2-1; v_call: TRBV4-1; cdr3_nt: TGCGCCAGCAGCCAAGATAGTGGTAGTCATGAGCAGTTCTTC; cdr3_aa: CASSQDSGSHEQFF
d_call: -; clone_size: -; j_call: TRBJ2-3; v_call: TRBV7-9; cdr3_nt: TGTGCCAGCAGCTCATCCGGGACAACTACAGATACGCAGTATTTT; cdr3_aa: CASSSSGTTTDTQYF
d_call: -; clone_size: -; j_call: TRBJ1-1; v_call: TRBV9; cdr3_nt: TGTGCCAGCAGCGTAGCTACGGGGGGGGCCGTCAACACTGAAGCTTTCTTT; cdr3_aa: CASSVATGGAVNTEAFF
d_call: -; clone_size: -; j_call: TRBJ1-4; v_call: TRBV28; cdr3_nt: TGTGCCAGCAGCCAATCAGACAGTAACCTTAATGAAAAACTGTTTTTT; cdr3_aa: CASSQSDSNLNEKLFF
d_call: -; clone_size: -; j_call: TRBJ2-5; v_call: TRBV7-7; cdr3_nt: TGTGCTAGCAGCAGTACAGGATACGACGAGACCCAGTACTTC; cdr3_aa: CASSSTGYDETQYF
d_call: -; clone_size: few; j_call: TRBJ1-2; v_call: TRBV14; cdr3_nt: TGTGCCAGCAGCCAACTTTGGGGCGACCACTATGGCTACACCTTC; cdr3_aa: CASSQLWGDHYGYTF
d_call: -; clone_size: -; j_call: TRBJ2-7; v_call: TRBV6-6; cdr3_nt: TGTGCCAGCAGTTACGCGGCGGGAAGCTACGAGCAGTACTTC; cdr3_aa: CASSYAAGSYEQYF
d_call: -; clone_size: once; j_call: TRBJ2-5; v_call: TRBV10-3; cdr3_nt: TGTGCCATCAGTGAGTCGATGGCTAGCCGAGAGACCCAGTACTTC; cdr3_aa: CAISESMASRETQYF
d_call: -; clone_size: -; j_call: TRBJ2-1; v_call: TRBV7-6; cdr3_nt: TGTGCCAGCAGCTTAGCGGCTTACAATGAGCAGTTCTTC; cdr3_aa: CASSLAAYNEQFF
d_call: TRBD1; clone_size: medium-sized; j_call: TRBJ1-4; v_call: TRBV29-1; cdr3_nt: TGCAGCGTTGAATCAGGGGGCAATGAAAAACTGTTTTTT; cdr3_aa: CSVESGGNEKLFF